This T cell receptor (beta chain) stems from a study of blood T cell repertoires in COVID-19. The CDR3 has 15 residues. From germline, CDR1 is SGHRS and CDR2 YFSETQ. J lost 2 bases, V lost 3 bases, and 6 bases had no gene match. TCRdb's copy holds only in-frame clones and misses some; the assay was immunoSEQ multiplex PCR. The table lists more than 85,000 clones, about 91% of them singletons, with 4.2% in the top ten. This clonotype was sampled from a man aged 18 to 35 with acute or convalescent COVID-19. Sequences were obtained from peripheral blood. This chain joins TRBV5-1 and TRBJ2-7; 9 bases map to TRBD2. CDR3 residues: CASSSGLATTYEQYF. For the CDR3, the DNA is TGCGCCAGCAGCTCGGGACTAGCAACCACCTACGAGCAGTACTTC.